Presented here are 2 T cell receptor beta chains from one specimen sequenced in a study of cytomegalovirus exposure and HLA in healthy donors. The study ran its PCR with 60 Vbeta and 13 Jbeta primers. TCRdb's copy holds only in-frame clones and misses some; the assay was immunoSEQ multiplex PCR. Counted here are 150,000 to 200,000 clones, roughly 80% occurring once; the ten biggest clones make up 11%. The source material was PBMCs. These receptor sequences come from a man aged 18 to 29 in good health and CMV-seropositive.

The chain couples TRBV15 to TRBJ2-7; 10 bases agree with TRBD1. Germline values: CDR1 LNHNV, CDR2 YYDKDF (reference sequence). The trim removed 0 bases at V and 3 bases at J, leaving 2 bases unmatched. This CDR3 is built from 15 residues. The CDR3 nucleotides read TGTGCCACCAGCAGAGATGGGACAGGGGACTACGAGCAGTACTTC. As protein: CATSRDGTGDYEQYF.

V gene TRBV5-1 combines with J gene TRBJ2-1; 7 bases match TRBD1. The CDR3 totals 13 residues. Germline V gene data show CDR1 as SGHRS and CDR2 as YFSETQ. With 0 bases clipped from V and 6 bases from J, the junction kept 0 bases outside the gene matches. CDR3 nucleotide sequence: TGCGCCAGCAGCTTGGGACAGGGCAATGAGCAGTTCTTC. Translating gives CASSLGQGNEQFF.